This T cell receptor (beta chain) was documented in a study of CD8 T cells in ankylosing spondylitis. Findings and caveats of the study: Ankylosing spondylitis blood seemed to carry a telltale TCR beta motif made of about 8 highly homologous variants.

Comments on this clonotype: The antigen is unknown.

CDR1 is SGHVS, CDR2 FQNEAQ, per germline. V was clipped by 5 bases and J by 3 bases; unmatched bases: 8. CDR3 length: 15 residues. From the 5' RACE reads, TCRdb called clonotypes with MiXCR, one entry per CDR3 protein. There are some 400,000 distinct CDR3 sequences in the sample; about 22% occur only once, and about 16% lies in the top ten. The receptor was derived from a male donor with ankylosing spondylitis. The specimen was blood, either unsorted or a sorted T cell fraction (not recorded which). This rearrangement joins TRBV7-8 to TRBJ2-3, with 7 bases matching TRBD1. The CDR3 DNA follows: TGTGCCAGCAGCACGCAGGGGGTATGGACAGATACGCAGTATTTT. Amino acid sequence: CASSTQGVWTDTQYF.